This T cell receptor beta chain was sequenced during a study of patients and donors after allogeneic stem cell transplantation. One entry per CDR3 protein, called by TCRdb with MiXCR from the RT-PCR reads. The table records approximately 150,000 distinct CDR3 sequences, 30% of them present only once. Germline CDR1 reads SQVTM; CDR2 reads ANQGSEA. Trimming at V came to 6 bases and at J to 5 bases, leaving 1 base not matched to a gene. CDR3 length: 11 amino acids. This clonotype was sampled from a human donor who was either an allogeneic HSCT recipient or a stem cell or donor lymphocyte infusion donor (not recorded which). It is not recorded whose cells these are; they may come from a transplant donor. The rearrangement joins TRBV29-1 to TRBJ2-4; 7 bases match TRBD1. The sequenced sample consisted of blood, either unsorted or a sorted T cell fraction (not recorded which). The CDR3 DNA sequence: TGCAGCGTAACAGGGGAAAACATTCAGTACTTC. Translation: CSVTGENIQYF. Full variable domain (missing parts from reference TRBV29-1 and TRBJ2-4): SAVISQKPSRDICQRGTSLTIQCQVDSQVTMMFWYRQQPGQSLTLIATANQGSEATYESGFVIDKFPISRPNLTFSTLTVSNMSPEDSSIYLCSVTGENIQYFGAGTRLSVL.